This T cell receptor (beta chain) was sequenced in a study of persistence of HIV-infected CD4 T cells. Broader study findings: Rare CMV-responding cells carrying HIV-1 proviruses were not analyzed separately for TCR. CMV- and Gag-responding cells had lower TCRbeta richness than CD3/CD28-responding cells.

Cells were stimulated with overlapping HIV-1 Gag 15-mer peptides. CD40L/CD69 double-negative CD45RO-high memory CD4+ T cells were collected. Stimulated PBMCs had first been depleted of CD8+ T cells. The germline CDR1 and CDR2 sequences are MGHDK and SYGVNS. This CDR3 has 14 amino acids. Trimming shortened V by 2 bases and J by 4 bases, and 10 bases separated the two germline ends. Details on this clone: What it binds is unknown.

Sequencing used immunoSEQ version 4 in survey mode. Profiling relied on immunoSEQ multiplex PCR, and the TCRdb table lists in-frame clones only, not all of them. The sample consists of roughly 35,000 clones, roughly 80% of them appearing once. The receptor was isolated from an adult with HIV. The donor label of this sample is uncertain. Sequenced here: cultured CD4+ T cells from PBMCs, sampled from a patient who received antiretroviral therapy. This chain joins TRBV25-1 and TRBJ2-3; weak D call: TRBD1 (5 bases). CDR3 sequence: CASSERGPSDTQYF. The CDR3 DNA reads as TGTGCCAGCAGTGAAAGGGGCCCTTCAGATACGCAGTATTTT.